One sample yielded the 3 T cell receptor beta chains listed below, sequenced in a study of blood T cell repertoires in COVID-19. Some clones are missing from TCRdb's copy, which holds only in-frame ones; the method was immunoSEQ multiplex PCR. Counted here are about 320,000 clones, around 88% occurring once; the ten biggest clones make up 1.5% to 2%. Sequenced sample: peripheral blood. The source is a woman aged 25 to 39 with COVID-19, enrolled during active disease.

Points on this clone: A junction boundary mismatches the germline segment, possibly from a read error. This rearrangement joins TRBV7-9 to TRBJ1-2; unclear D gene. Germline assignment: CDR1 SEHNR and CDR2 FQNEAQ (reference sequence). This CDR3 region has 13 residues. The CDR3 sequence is CASSLAGVYGYTF. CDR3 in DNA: TGTGCCAGCAGCCTAGCCGGGGTGTATGGCTACACCTTC.

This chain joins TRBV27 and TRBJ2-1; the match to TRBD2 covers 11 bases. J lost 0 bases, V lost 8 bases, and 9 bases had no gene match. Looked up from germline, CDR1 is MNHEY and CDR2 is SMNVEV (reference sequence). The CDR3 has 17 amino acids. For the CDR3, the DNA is TGTGCCAGCCGTAAGTTAACTAGCGGGAGCTCCTACAATGAGCAGTTCTTC. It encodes CASRKLTSGSSYNEQFF.

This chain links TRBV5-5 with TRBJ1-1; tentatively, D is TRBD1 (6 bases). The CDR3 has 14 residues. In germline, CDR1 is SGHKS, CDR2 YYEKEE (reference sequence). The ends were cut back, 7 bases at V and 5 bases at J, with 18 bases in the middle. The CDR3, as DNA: TGTGCCAGCGAGAGGACAGCACTGGATACTGAAGCTTTCTTT. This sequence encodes CASERTALDTEAFF.